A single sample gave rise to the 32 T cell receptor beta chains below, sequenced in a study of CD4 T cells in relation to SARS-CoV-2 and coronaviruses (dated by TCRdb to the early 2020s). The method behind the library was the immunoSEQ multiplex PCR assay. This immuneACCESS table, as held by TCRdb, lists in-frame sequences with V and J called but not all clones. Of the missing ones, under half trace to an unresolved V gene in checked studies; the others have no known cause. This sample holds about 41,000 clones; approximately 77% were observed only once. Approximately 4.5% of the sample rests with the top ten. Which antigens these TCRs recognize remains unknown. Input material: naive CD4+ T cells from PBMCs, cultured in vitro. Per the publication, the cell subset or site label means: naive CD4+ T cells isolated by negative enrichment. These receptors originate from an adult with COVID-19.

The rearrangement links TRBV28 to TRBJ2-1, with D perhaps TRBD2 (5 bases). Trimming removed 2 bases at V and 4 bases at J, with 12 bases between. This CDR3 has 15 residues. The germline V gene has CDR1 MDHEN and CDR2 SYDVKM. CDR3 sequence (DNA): TGTGCCAGCAGTTTAGGGAGCGGAGAGTACAATGAGCAGTTCTTC. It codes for CASSLGSGEYNEQFF.

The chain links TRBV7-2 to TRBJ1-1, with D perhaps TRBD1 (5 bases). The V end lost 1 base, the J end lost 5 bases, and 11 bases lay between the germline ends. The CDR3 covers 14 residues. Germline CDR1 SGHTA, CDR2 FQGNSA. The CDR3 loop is CASSLDSGTTEAFF. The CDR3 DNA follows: TGTGCCAGCAGCTTAGATTCGGGGACGACTGAAGCTTTCTTT.

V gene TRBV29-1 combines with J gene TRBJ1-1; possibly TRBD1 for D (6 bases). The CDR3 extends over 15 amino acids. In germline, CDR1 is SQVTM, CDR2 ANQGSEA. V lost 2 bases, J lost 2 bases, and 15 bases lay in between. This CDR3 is CSVERLDSSNTEAFF. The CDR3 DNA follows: TGCAGCGTTGAAAGGTTGGACAGCTCTAACACTGAAGCTTTCTTT.

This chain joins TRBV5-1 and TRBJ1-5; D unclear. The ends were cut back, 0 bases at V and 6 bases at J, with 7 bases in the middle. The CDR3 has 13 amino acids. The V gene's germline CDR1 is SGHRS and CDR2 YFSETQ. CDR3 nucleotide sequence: TGCGCCAGCAGCTTGGGGCTAGCTCAGCCCCAGCATTTT. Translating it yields CASSLGLAQPQHF.

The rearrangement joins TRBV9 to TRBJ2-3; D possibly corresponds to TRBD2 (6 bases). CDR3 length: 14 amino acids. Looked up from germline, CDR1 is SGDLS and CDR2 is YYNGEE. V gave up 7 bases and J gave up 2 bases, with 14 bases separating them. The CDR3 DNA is TGTGCCAGCGCCCGGACGGGACTCACAGATACGCAGTATTTT. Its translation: CASARTGLTDTQYF. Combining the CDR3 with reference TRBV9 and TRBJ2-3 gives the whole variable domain DSGVTQTPKHLITATGQRVTLRCSPRSGDLSVYWYQQSLDQGLQFLIQYYNGEERAKGNILERFSAQQFPDLHSELNLSSLELGDSALYFCASARTGLTDTQYFGPGTRLTVL.

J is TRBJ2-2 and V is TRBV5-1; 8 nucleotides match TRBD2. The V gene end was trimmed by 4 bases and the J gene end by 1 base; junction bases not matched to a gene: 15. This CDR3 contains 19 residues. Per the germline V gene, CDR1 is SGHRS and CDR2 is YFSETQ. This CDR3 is CASSPGGGRVKRNTGELFF. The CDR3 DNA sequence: TGCGCCAGCAGCCCGGGGGGGGGACGAGTTAAGCGGAACACCGGGGAGCTGTTTTTT.

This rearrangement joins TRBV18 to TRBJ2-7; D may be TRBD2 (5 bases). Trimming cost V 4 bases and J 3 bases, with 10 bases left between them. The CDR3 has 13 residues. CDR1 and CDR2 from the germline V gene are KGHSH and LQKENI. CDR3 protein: CASSRESGYEQYF. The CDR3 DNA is TGTGCCAGCTCACGAGAGAGCGGCTACGAGCAGTACTTC. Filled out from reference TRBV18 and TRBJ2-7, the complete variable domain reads NAGVMQNPRHLVRRRGQEARLRCSPMKGHSHVYWYRQLPEEGLKFMVYLQKENIIDESGMPKERFSAEFPKEGPSILRIQQVVRGDSAAYFCASSRESGYEQYFGPGTRLTVT.

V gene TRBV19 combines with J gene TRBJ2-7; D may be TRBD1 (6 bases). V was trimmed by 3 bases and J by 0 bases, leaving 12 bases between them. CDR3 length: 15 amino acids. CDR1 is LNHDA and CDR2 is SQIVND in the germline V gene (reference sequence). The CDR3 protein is CASSIGDTSSYEQYF. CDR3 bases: TGTGCCAGTAGTATCGGGGACACCAGCTCCTACGAGCAGTACTTC. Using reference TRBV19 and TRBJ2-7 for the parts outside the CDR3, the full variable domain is DGGITQSPKYLFRKEGQNVTLSCEQNLNHDAMYWYRQDPGQGLRLIYYSQIVNDFQKGDIAEGYSVSREKKESFPLTVTSAQKNPTAFYLCASSIGDTSSYEQYFGPGTRLTVT.

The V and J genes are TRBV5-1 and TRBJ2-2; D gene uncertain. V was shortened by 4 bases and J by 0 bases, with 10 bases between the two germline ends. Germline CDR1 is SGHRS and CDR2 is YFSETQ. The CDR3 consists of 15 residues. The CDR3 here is CASSVPFANTGELFF. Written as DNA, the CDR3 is TGCGCCAGCAGCGTACCGTTCGCGAACACCGGGGAGCTGTTTTTT.

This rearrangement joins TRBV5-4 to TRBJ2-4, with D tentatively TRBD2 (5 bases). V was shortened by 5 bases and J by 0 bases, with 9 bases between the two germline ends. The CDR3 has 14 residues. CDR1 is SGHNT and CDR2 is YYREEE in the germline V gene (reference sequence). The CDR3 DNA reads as TGTGCCAGCAGTTTTGGACTAGCCAAAAACATTCAGTACTTC. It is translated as CASSFGLAKNIQYF.

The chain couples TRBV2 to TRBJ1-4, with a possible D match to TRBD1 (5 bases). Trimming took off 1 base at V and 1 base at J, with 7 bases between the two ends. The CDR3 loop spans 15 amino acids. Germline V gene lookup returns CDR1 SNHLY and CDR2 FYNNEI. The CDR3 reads CASSEEGITNEKLFF. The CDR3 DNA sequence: TGTGCCAGCAGTGAAGAGGGGATAACTAATGAAAAACTGTTTTTT.

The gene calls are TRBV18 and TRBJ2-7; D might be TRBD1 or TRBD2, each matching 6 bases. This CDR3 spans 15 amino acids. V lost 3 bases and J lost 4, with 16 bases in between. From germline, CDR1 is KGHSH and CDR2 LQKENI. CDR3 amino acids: CASSPSGANWYEQYF. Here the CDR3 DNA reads TGTGCCAGCTCACCCTCGGGGGCTAATTGGTACGAGCAGTACTTC.

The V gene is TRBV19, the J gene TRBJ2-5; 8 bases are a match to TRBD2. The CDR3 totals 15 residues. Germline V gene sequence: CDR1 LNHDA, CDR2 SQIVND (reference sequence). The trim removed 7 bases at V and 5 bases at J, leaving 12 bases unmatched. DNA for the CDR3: TGTGCCAGTACGGGGGGAGCGGGAGTTGGTGAGACCCAGTACTTC. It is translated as CASTGGAGVGETQYF.

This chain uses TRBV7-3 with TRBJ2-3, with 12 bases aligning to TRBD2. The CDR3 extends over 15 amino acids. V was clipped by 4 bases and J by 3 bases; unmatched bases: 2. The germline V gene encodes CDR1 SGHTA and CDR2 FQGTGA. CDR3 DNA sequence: TGTGCCAGCAGCTCGACTAGCGGGAGAACAGATACGCAGTATTTT. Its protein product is CASSSTSGRTDTQYF. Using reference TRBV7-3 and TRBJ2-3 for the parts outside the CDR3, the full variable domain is GAGVSQTPSNKVTEKGKYVELRCDPISGHTALYWYRQSLGQGPEFLIYFQGTGAADDSGLPNDRFFAVRPEGSVSTLKIQRTERGDSAVYLCASSSTSGRTDTQYFGPGTRLTVL.

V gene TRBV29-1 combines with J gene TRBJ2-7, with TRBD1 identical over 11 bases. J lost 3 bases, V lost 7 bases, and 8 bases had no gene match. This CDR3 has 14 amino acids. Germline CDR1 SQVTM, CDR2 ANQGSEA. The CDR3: CSARRGTGGYEQYF. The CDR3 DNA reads TGCAGCGCCCGACGGGGGACAGGGGGCTACGAGCAGTACTTC.

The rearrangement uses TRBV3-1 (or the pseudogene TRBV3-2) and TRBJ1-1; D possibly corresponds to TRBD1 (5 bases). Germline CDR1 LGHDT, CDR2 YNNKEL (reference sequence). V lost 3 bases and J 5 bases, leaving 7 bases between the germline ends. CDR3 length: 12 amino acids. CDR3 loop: CASSQGGTEAFF. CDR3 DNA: TGTGCCAGCAGCCAGGGGGGGACTGAAGCTTTCTTT.

Here the CDR3 reads CHPCAYTF. Here the CDR3 DNA reads TGCCATCCCTGCGCCTACACCTTC. The rearrangement uses TRBV29-1 and TRBJ1-2; unclear D gene. CDR1 and CDR2 (germline): SQVTM, ANQGSEA. The CDR3 has 8 residues.

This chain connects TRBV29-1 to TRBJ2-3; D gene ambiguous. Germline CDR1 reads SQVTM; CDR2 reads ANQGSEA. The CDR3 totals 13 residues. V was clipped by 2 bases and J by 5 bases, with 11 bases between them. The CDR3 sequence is CSVEWPAGDTQYF. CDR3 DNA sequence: TGCAGCGTTGAATGGCCGGCCGGAGATACGCAGTATTTT.

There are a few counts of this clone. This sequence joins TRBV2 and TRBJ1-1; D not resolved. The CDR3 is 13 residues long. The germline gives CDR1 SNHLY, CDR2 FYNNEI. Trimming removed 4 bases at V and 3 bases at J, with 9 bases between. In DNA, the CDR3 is TGTGCCAGCAGTGCAGGTCGCGACACTGAAGCTTTCTTT. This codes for CASSAGRDTEAFF.

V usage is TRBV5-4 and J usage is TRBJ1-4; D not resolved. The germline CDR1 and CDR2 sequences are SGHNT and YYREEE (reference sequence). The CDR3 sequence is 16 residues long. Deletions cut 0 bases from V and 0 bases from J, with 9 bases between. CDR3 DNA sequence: TGTGCCAGCAGCTTGGAGAAGGACCCAACTAATGAAAAACTGTTTTTT. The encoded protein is CASSLEKDPTNEKLFF.

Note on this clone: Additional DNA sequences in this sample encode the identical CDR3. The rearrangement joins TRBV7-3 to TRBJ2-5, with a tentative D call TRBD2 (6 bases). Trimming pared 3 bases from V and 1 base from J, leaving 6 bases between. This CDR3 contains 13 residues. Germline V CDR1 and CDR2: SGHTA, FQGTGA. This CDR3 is CASSLGGQETQYF. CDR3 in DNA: TGTGCCAGCAGCTTGGGGGGCCAAGAGACCCAGTACTTC.

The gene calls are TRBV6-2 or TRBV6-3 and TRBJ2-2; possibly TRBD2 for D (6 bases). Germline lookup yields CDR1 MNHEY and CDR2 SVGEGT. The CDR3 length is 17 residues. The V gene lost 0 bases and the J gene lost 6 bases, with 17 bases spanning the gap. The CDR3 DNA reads TGTGCCAGCAGTTACTCGAGGTGGGACTCAGGTCCCGGGGAGCTGTTTTTT. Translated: CASSYSRWDSGPGELFF.

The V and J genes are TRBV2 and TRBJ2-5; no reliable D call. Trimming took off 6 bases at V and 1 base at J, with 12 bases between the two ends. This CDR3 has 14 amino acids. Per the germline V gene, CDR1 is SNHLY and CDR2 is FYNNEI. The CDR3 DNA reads TGTGCCAGCAGCCCTGGCACGGTCCAAGAGACCCAGTACTTC. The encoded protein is CASSPGTVQETQYF.

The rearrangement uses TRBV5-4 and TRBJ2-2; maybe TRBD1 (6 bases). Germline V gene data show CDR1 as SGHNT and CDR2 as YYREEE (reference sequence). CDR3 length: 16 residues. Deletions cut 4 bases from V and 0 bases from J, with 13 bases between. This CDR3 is CASSTRDKANTGELFF. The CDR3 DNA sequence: TGTGCCAGCAGCACCCGGGACAAAGCGAACACCGGGGAGCTGTTTTTT.

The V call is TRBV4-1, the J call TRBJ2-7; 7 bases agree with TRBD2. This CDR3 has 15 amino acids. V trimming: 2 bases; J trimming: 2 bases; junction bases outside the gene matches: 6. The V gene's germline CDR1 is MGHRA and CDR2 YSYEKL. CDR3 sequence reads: CASSQRGGLPYEQYF. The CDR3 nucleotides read TGCGCCAGCAGCCAACGCGGGGGTCTTCCCTACGAGCAGTACTTC.

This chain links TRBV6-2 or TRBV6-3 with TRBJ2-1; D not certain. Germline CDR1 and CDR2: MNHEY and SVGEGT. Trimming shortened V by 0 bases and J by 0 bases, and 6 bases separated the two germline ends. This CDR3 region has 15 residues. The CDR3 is CASSYSGSSYNEQFF. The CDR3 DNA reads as TGTGCCAGCAGTTACTCAGGAAGCTCCTACAATGAGCAGTTCTTC.

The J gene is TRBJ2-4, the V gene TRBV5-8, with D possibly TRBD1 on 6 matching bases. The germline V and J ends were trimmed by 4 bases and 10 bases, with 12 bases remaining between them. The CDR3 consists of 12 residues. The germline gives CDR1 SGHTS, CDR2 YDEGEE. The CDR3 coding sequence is TGTGCCAGCAGCACCGCAACAGGGATTCAGTACTTC. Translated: CASSTATGIQYF.

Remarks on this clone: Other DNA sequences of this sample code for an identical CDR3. In nucleotides, the CDR3 is TGTGCCAGCTCACCGGGTGCAGTCCAAGAGACCCAGTACTTC. Its translation: CASSPGAVQETQYF. The gene calls are TRBV18 and TRBJ2-5; no reliable D call. CDR3 length: 14 amino acids. CDR1 is KGHSH and CDR2 is LQKENI in the germline V gene. The germline V and J ends were trimmed by 3 bases and 1 base, with 9 bases remaining between them.

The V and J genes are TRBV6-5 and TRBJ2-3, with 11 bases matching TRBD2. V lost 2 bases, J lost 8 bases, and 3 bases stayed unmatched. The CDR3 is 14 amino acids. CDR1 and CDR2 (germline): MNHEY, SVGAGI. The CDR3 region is CASSYLAGGSTQYF. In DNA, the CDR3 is TGTGCCAGCAGTTACCTAGCGGGAGGAAGTACGCAGTATTTT.

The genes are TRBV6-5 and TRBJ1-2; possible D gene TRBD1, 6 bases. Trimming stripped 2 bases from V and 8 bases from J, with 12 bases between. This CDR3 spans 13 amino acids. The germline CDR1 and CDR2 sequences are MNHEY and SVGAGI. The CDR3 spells CASSYTYREGYTF. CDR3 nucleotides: TGTGCCAGCAGTTACACATACAGGGAAGGCTACACCTTC.

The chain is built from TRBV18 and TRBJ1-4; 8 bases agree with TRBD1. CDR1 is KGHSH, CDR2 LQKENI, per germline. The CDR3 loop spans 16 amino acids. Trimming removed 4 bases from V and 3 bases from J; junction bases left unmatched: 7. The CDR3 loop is CASSLGQVLANEKLFF. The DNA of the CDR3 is TGTGCCAGCTCACTGGGACAGGTCCTCGCTAATGAAAAACTGTTTTTT.

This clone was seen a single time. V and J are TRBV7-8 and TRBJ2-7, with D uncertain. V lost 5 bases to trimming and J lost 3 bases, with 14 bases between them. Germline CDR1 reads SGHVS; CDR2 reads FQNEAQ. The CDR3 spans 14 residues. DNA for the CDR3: TGTGCCAGCAGCCGCGTGGCTACCAACTACGAGCAGTACTTC. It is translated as CASSRVATNYEQYF.